Given below is one T cell receptor beta chain in context. The antigen remains undetermined. This sample was taken from a study of T cell responses to AZD1222 COVID-19 vaccine. The table came from immunoSEQ multiplex PCR; TCRdb's copy has only in-frame clones and leaves some out. The sample holds approximately 200,000 clones; about 93% are singletons and the top ten take roughly 0.99%. The analysis combined second doses at about 4 or about 12 weeks. Study-wide results and caveats: Donors, mostly white British, included more females; clonal diversity was possibly underestimated. Within unmutated variant regions lay the reported targets of nearly half of spike-specific TCRs. Every sample of the repertoires postdated the peak T cell response.

With 2 bases removed from V and 8 bases from J, the gap between germline ends came to 13 bases. From germline, CDR1 is SGHRS and CDR2 YFSETQ. This CDR3 has 14 amino acids. Source: peripheral blood, taken 28 days after the second AZD1222 dose. This TCR was recovered from an adult who received the AZD1222 COVID-19 vaccine. J is TRBJ2-2 and V is TRBV5-1; D is undetermined. CDR3: CASSFGGTKGELFF. CDR3 nucleotides: TGCGCCAGCAGCTTCGGCGGAACCAAAGGGGAGCTGTTTTTT.